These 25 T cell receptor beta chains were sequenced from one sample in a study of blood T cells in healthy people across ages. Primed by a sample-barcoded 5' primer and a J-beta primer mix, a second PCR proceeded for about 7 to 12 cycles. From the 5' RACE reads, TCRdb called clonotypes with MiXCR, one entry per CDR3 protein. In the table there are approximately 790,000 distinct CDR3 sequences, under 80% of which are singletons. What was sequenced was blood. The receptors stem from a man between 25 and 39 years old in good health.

The CDR3 reads CSVTRQGTDTQYF. CDR3 coding DNA: TGCAGCGTCACGAGGCAGGGGACAGATACGCAGTATTTT. J is TRBJ2-3 and V is TRBV29-1, with D maybe TRBD1 (6 bases). Germline assignment: CDR1 SQVTM and CDR2 ANQGSEA. V lost 6 bases and J 3 bases, leaving 13 bases between the germline ends. CDR3 length equals 13 residues.

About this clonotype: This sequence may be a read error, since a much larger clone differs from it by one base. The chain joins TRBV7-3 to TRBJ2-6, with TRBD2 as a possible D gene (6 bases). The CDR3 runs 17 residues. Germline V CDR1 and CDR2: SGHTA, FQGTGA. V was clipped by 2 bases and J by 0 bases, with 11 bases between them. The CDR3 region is CASSLLALVSGANVLTF. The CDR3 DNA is TGTGCCAGCAGCTTACTAGCGCTGGTCTCTGGGGCCAACGTCCTGACTTTC.

The CDR3 here is CASSSRGGVSKDTRTGELFF. The CDR3 coding sequence is TGTGCCAGCAGCTCCCGCGGCGGGGTCTCCAAAGACACTCGCACCGGGGAGCTGTTTTTT. The chain couples TRBV7-2 to TRBJ2-2, with a possible D match to TRBD2 (6 bases). Germline V gene lookup returns CDR1 SGHTA and CDR2 FQGNSA. The V end lost 4 bases, the J end lost 4 bases, and 28 bases lay between the germline ends. The CDR3 is 20 amino acids.

The DNA for the CDR3 is TGTGCCAGCAGCCCCCGGGGCAGGGAAACAGATACGCAGTATTTT. As protein: CASSPRGRETDTQYF. The V gene is TRBV9, the J gene TRBJ2-3; possibly TRBD1 or TRBD2 for D (5 bases each). The V and J ends lost 4 bases and 3 bases respectively, with 15 bases between them. The CDR3 runs to 15 residues. Germline loops: CDR1 SGDLS, CDR2 YYNGEE.

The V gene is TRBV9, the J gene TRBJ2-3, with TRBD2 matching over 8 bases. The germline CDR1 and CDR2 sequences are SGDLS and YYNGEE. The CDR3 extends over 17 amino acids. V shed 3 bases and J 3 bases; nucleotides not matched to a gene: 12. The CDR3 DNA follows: TGTGCCAGCAGCGGTTTGTACGGGGGGGTAGGGACAGATACGCAGTATTTT. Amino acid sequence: CASSGLYGGVGTDTQYF. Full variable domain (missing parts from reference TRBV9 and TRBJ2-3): DSGVTQTPKHLITATGQRVTLRCSPRSGDLSVYWYQQSLDQGLQFLIQYYNGEERAKGNILERFSAQQFPDLHSELNLSSLELGDSALYFCASSGLYGGVGTDTQYFGPGTRLTVL.

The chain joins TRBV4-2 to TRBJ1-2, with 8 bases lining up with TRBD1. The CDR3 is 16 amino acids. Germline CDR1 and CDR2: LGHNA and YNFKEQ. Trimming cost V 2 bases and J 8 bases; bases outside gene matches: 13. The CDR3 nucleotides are TGTGCCAGCAGCCAACGGACAGGGCTGGGTTTGAGGGGCTACACCTTC. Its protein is CASSQRTGLGLRGYTF.

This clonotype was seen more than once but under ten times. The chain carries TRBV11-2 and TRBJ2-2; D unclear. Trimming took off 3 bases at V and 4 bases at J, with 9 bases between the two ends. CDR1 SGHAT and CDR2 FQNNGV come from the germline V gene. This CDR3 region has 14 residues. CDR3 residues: CASSLTTRTGELFF. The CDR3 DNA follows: TGTGCCAGCAGCTTGACAACCCGCACCGGGGAGCTGTTTTTT.

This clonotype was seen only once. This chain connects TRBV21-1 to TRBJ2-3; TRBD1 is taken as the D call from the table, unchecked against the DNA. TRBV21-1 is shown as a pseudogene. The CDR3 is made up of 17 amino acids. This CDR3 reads CASSKTFWGGPRNTQYF. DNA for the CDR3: TGTGCCAGCAGCAAAACATTTTGGGGGGGTCCACGGAATACGCAGTATTTT.

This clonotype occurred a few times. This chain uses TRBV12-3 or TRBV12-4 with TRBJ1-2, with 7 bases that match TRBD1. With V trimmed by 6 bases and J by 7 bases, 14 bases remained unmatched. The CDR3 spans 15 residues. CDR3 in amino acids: CASRSGQIIRSGYTF. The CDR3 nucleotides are TGTGCCAGCAGATCGGGACAGATAATTAGGAGTGGCTACACCTTC.

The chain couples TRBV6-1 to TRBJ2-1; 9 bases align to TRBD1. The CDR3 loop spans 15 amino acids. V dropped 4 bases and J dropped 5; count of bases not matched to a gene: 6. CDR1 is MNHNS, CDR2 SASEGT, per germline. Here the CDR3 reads CASSGMGQGNNEQFF. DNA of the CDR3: TGTGCCAGCAGTGGGATGGGACAGGGAAACAATGAGCAGTTCTTC.

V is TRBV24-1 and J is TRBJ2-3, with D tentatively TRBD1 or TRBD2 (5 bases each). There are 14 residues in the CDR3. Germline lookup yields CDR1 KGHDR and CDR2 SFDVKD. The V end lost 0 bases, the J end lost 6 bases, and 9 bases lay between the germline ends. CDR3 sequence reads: CATSDLGGSDTQYF. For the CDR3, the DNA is TGTGCCACCAGTGATTTGGGGGGTTCGGATACGCAGTATTTT.

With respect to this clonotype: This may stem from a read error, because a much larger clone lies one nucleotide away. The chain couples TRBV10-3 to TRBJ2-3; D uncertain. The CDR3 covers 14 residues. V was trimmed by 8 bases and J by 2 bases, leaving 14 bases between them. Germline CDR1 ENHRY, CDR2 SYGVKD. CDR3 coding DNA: TGTGCCATCGGTGGTGGGCCCGACACAGATACGCAGTATTTT. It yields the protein CAIGGGPDTDTQYF.

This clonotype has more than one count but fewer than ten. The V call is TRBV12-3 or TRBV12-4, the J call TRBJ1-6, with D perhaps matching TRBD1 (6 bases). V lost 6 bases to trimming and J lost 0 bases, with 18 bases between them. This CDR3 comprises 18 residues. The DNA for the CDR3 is TGTGCCAGCAGCCCCGGGGGGCAACAGAGCTCCTATAATTCACCCCTCCACTTT. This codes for CASSPGGQQSSYNSPLHF.

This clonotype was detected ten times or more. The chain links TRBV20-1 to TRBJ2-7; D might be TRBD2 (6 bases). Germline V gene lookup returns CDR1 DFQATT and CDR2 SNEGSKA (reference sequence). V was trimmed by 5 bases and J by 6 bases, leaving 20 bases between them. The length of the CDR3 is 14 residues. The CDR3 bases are TGCAGTGCTCCGGGGGACGGTGCAGGGTGCGAGCAGTACTTC. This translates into CSAPGDGAGCEQYF.

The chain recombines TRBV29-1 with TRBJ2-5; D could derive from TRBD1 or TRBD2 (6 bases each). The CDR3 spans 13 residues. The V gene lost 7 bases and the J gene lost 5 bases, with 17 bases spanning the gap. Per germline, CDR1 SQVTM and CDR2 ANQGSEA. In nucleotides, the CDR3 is TGCAGCGGAAATCCTGGGGGGCGGGAGACCCAGTACTTC. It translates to CSGNPGGRETQYF.

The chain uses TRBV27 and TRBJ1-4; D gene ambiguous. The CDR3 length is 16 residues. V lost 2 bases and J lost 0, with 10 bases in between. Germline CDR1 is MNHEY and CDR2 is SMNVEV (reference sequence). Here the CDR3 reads CASSLTGYATNEKLFF. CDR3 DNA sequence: TGTGCCAGCAGTTTAACCGGCTATGCAACTAATGAAAAACTGTTTTTT.

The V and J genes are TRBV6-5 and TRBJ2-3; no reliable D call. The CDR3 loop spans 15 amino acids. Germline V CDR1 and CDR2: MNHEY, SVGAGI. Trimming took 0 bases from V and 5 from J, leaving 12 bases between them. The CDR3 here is CASSYSVYEKDTQYF. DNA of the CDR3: TGTGCCAGCAGTTACTCTGTTTATGAGAAAGATACGCAGTATTTT.

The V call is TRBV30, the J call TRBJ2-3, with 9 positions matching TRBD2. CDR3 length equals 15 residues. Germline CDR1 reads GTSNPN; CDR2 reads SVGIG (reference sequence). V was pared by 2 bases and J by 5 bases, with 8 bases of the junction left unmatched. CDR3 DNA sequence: TGTGCCTGGAGTATAGCGGGGGCCTCTGGAGATACGCAGTATTTT. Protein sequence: CAWSIAGASGDTQYF.

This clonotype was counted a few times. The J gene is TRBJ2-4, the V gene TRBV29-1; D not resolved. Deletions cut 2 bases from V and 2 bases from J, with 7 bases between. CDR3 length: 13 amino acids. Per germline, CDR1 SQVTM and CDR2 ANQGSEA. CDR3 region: CSVERQTKNIQYF. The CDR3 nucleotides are TGCAGCGTTGAACGGCAGACCAAAAACATTCAGTACTTC.

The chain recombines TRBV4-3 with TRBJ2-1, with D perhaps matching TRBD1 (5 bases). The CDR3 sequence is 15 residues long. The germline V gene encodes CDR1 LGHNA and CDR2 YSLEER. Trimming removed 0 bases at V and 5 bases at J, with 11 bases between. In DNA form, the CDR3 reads TGCGCCAGCAGCCAAGATATTGGGGCAAACAATGAGCAGTTCTTC. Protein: CASSQDIGANNEQFF.

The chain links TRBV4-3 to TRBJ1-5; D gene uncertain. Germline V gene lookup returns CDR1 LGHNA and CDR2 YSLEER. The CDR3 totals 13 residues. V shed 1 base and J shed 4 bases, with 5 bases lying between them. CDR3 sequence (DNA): TGCGCCAGCAGCCAAGGAAAGAATCAGCCCCAGCATTTT. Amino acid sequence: CASSQGKNQPQHF.

The CDR3: CSARDRGTTGELFF. DNA for the CDR3: TGCAGTGCTCGGGACAGGGGGACCACCGGGGAGCTGTTTTTT. This chain joins TRBV20-1 and TRBJ2-2; 11 bases line up with TRBD1. CDR1 and CDR2 from the germline V gene are DFQATT and SNEGSKA (reference sequence). The length of the CDR3 is 14 residues. J was trimmed by 4 bases and V by 5 bases; bases with no gene match: 3.

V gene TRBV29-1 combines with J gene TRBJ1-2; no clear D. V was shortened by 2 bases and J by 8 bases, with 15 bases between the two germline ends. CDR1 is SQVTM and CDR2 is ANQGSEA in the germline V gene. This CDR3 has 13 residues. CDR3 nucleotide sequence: TGCAGCGTTGAATCCAGGAGGTCACCCGGCTACACCTTC. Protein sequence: CSVESRRSPGYTF.

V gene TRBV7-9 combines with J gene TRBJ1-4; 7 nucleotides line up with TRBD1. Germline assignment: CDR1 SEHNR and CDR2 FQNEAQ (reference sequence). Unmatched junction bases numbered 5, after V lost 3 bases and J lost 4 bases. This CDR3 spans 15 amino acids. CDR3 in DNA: TGTGCCAGCAGCTTGGGACAGCAGGGTAATGAAAAACTGTTTTTT. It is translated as CASSLGQQGNEKLFF.

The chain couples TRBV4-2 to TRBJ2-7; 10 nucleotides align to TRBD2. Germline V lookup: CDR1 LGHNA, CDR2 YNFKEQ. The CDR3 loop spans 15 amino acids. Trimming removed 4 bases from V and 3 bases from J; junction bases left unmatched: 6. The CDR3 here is CASSPSGGVIYEQYF. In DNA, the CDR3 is TGTGCCAGCAGCCCCAGCGGGGGGGTGATCTACGAGCAGTACTTC.